This T cell receptor beta chain is drawn from a study of response to subunit inactivated influenza vaccine. Study-wide points: Authors suggested each seasonal influenza vaccination recruits few new T cells.

TCRdb itself ran the RT-PCR reads through MiXCR, one entry per CDR3 protein. The data show over 150,000 distinct CDR3 sequences, with roughly a tenth seen just once and approximately 35% held by the top ten. Germline lookup yields CDR1 MDHEN and CDR2 SYDVKM. Trimming stripped 10 bases from V and 4 bases from J, with 16 bases between. There are 13 residues in the CDR3. This clonotype was seen many times. The antigen remains unidentified. The V gene is TRBV28, the J gene TRBJ2-5; the D gene is possibly TRBD1 (5 bases). Sequencing was performed on CD8+ T cells sorted from PBMCs, taken roughly 24 months after vaccination. The clonotype originates from a man aged 50 to 75 who received an inactivated influenza vaccine. The CDR3 bases are TGTGCCACATGGGTCGGCCAGGGAGAGACCCAGTACTTC. Protein: CATWVGQGETQYF.